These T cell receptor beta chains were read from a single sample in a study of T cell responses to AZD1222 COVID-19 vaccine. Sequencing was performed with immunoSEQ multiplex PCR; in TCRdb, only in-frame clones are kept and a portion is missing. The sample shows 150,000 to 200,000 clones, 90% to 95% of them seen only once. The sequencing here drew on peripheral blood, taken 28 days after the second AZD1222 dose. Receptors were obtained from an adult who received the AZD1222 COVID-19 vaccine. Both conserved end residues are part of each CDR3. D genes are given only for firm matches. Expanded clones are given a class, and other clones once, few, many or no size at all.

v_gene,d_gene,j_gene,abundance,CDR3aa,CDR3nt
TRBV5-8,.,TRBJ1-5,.,CASSLGRMGNQPQHF,TGTGCCAGCAGCTTGGGAAGGATGGGCAATCAGCCCCAGCATTTT
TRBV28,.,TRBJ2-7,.,CASRRDTTYEQYF,TGTGCCAGCAGGCGGGACACCACCTACGAGCAGTACTTC
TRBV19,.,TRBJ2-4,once,CASSIIPRVSDIQYF,TGTGCCAGTAGTATAATTCCCCGCGTCAGTGACATTCAGTACTTC
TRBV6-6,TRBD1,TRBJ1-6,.,CASHDRVFSPLHF,TGTGCCAGCCATGACAGGGTGTTTTCACCCCTCCACTTT
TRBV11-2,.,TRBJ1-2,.,CASSLDQGFDYGYTF,TGTGCCAGCAGCTTAGATCAAGGTTTCGACTATGGCTACACCTTC
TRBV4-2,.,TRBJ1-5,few,CASSQDLGNQPQHF,TGTGCCAGCAGCCAAGATCTTGGTAATCAGCCCCAGCATTTT
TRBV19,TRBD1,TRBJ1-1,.,CASSIRDRAQAFF,TGTGCCAGTAGTATCAGGGACAGGGCTCAAGCTTTCTTT
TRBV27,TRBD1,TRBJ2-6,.,CASSPSGTGVAGANVLTF,TGTGCCAGCAGTCCTTCCGGGACAGGGGTTGCTGGGGCCAACGTCCTGACTTTC
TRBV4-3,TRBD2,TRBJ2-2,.,CASSQGPSGTNTGELFF,TGCGCCAGCAGCCAAGGGCCGTCCGGGACTAATACCGGGGAGCTGTTTTTT
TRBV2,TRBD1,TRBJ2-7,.,CASISDRTSLYEQYF,TGTGCCAGCATATCGGACAGGACCAGCCTCTACGAGCAGTACTTC
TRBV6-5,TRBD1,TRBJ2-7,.,CASRPRQGGSYEQYF,TGTGCCAGCAGGCCCCGACAGGGGGGCTCCTACGAGCAGTACTTC
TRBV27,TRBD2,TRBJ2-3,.,CASGYVGLASLDTQYF,TGTGCCAGCGGATACGTCGGACTAGCGTCGTTAGATACGCAGTATTTT
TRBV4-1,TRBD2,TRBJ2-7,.,CASSQVPIPGLARSYEQYF,TGCGCCAGCAGCCAAGTGCCTATCCCGGGACTAGCGAGGTCCTACGAGCAGTACTTC
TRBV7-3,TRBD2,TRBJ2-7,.,CASSLLAGPYEQYF,TGTGCCAGCAGCTTACTAGCGGGACCCTACGAGCAGTACTTC
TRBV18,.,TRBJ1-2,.,CASSPFGGEDGYTF,TGTGCCAGCTCACCGTTTGGGGGTGAAGATGGCTACACCTTC
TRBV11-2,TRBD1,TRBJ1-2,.,CASSLARTGVGYTF,TGTGCCAGCAGCTTAGCCCGGACAGGGGTTGGCTACACCTTC
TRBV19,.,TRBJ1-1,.,CASILTGGGRTEAFF,TGTGCCAGTATCCTCACCGGGGGGGGCCGGACTGAAGCTTTCTTT
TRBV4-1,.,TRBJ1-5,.,CASSQEMGAQPQHF,TGCGCCAGCAGCCAAGAGATGGGGGCGCAGCCCCAGCATTTT
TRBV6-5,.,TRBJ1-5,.,CASSPFWNSNQPQHF,TGTGCCAGCAGCCCATTTTGGAATAGCAATCAGCCCCAGCATTTT
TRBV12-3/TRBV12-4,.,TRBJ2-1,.,CASSPAAQQFF,TGTGCCAGCAGTCCGGCTGCGCAGCAGTTCTTC
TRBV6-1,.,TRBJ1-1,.,CASRPGDRQNTEAFF,TGTGCCAGCAGACCGGGCGACAGGCAGAACACTGAAGCTTTCTTT
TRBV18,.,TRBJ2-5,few,CASSPSQGQETQYF,TGTGCCAGCTCACCGTCGCAGGGCCAAGAGACCCAGTACTTC
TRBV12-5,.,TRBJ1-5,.,CASGLFLGGIDNQPQHF,TGTGCTAGTGGTTTGTTTTTAGGGGGTATAGACAATCAGCCCCAGCATTTT
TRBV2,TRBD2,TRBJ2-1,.,CASSGLAGVNEQFF,TGTGCCAGCAGTGGACTAGCGGGAGTCAATGAGCAGTTCTTC
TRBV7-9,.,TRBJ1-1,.,CASSLVGGTTEAFF,TGTGCCAGCAGCTTAGTAGGGGGAACCACTGAAGCTTTCTTT
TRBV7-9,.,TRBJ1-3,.,CASRLESSHSGNTIYF,TGTGCCAGCAGGCTCGAGTCCTCTCACTCTGGAAACACCATATATTTT
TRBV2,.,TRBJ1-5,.,CASSEGSIQPQHF,TGTGCCAGCAGTGAAGGGAGCATCCAGCCCCAGCATTTT
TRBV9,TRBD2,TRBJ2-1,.,CASSPGWREVPEQFF,TGTGCCAGCAGCCCCGGCTGGCGGGAGGTGCCTGAGCAGTTCTTC
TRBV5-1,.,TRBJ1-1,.,CASTQGVGHTEAFF,TGCGCCAGCACCCAAGGGGTGGGACACACTGAAGCTTTCTTT
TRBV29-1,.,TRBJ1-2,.,CSDLDSLYGYTF,TGCAGCGACTTGGACAGTCTCTATGGCTACACCTTC
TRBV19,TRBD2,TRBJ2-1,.,CASSVLAGSIRNEQFF,TGTGCCAGTAGTGTGCTAGCGGGATCGATTAGGAATGAGCAGTTCTTC
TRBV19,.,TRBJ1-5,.,CASSIWAGSPNQPQHF,TGTGCCAGTAGTATCTGGGCAGGGTCACCGAATCAGCCCCAGCATTTT
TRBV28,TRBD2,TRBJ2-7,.,CASSLAGGSPYEQYF,TGTGCCAGCAGCTTAGCGGGAGGATCACCCTACGAGCAGTACTTC
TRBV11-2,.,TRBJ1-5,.,CASSLGWGSGQPQHF,TGTGCCAGCAGCTTAGGTTGGGGGTCGGGCCAGCCCCAGCATTTT
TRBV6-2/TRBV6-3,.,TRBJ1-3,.,CASSNRVLGNTIYF,TGTGCCAGCAGTAACAGGGTCCTTGGAAACACCATATATTTT
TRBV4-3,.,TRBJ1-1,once,CASSQRPTNTEAFF,TGCGCCAGCAGCCAACGACCCACGAACACTGAAGCTTTCTTT
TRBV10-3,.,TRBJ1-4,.,CAISDQTDGANEKLFF,TGTGCCATCAGTGACCAAACCGACGGGGCTAATGAAAAACTGTTTTTT
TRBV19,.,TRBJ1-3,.,CASIPPGTGNTIYF,TGTGCCAGTATTCCGCCTGGGACTGGAAACACCATATATTTT
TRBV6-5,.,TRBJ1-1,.,CASRPWGTNTEAFF,TGTGCCAGCAGACCGTGGGGAACAAACACTGAAGCTTTCTTT
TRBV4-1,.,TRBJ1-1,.,CASRQRINTEAFF,TGCGCCAGTAGACAGCGGATCAACACTGAAGCTTTCTTT
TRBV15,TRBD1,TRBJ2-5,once,CATSRDRQGRETQYF,TGTGCCACCAGCAGAGACAGACAGGGACGGGAGACCCAGTACTTC
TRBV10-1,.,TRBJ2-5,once,CASSESIGQGKTQYF,TGCGCCAGCAGTGAGTCGATAGGTCAGGGAAAGACCCAGTACTTC
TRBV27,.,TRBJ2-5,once,CASSLMGGERETQYF,TGTGCCAGCAGTTTGATGGGGGGCGAGAGAGAGACCCAGTACTTC
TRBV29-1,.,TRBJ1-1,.,CSVLRGLNTEAFF,TGCAGCGTTCTCAGGGGATTGAACACTGAAGCTTTCTTT
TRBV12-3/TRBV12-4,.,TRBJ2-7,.,CASSLGYEQYF,TGTGCCAGCAGTTTAGGCTACGAGCAGTACTTC
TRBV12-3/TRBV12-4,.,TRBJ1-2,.,CASSLTTNYGYTF,TGTGCCAGCAGTTTAACTACTAACTATGGCTACACCTTC
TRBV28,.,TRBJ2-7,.,CASSSKGRGPYEQYF,TGTGCCAGCAGCTCGAAGGGGCGGGGGCCCTACGAGCAGTACTTC
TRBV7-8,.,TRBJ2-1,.,CASGRGNEQFF,TGTGCCAGCGGCCGGGGCAATGAGCAGTTCTTC
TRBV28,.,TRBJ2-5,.,CASSLTAPVETQYF,TGTGCCAGCAGTTTGACGGCCCCAGTGGAGACCCAGTACTTC
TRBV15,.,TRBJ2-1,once,CATSSWGLRADSYNEQFF,TGTGCCACCAGCAGTTGGGGACTTCGGGCGGACTCCTACAATGAGCAGTTCTTC
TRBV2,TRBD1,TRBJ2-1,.,CASSEEGAVGSEQFF,TGTGCCAGCAGTGAAGAGGGGGCGGTTGGGAGTGAGCAGTTCTTC
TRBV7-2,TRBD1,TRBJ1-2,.,CASSFGTGSFYGYTF,TGTGCCAGCAGCTTCGGGACAGGGTCCTTCTATGGCTACACCTTC